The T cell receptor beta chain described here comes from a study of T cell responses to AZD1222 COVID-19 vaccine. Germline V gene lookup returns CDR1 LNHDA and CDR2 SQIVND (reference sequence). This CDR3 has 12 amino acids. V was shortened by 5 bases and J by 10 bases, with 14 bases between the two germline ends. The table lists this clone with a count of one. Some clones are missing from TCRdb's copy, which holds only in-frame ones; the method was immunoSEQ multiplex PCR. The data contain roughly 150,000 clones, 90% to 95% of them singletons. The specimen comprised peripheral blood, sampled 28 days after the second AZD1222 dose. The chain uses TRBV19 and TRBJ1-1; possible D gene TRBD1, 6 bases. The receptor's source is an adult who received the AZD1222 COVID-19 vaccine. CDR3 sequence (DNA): TGTGCCAGTAGTTTCGGGGGGCCGGGAGCTTTCTTT. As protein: CASSFGGPGAFF.